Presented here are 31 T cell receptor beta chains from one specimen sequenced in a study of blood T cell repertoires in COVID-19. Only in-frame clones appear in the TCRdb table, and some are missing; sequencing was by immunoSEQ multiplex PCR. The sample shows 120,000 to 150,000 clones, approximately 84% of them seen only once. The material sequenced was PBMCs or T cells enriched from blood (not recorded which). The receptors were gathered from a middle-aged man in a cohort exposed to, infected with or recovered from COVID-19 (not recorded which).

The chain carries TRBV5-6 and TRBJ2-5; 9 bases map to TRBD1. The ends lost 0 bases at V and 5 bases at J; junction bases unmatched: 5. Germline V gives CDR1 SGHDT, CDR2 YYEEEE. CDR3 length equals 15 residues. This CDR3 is CASSLAGTGLETQYF. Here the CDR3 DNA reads TGTGCCAGCAGCTTGGCCGGGACAGGGCTGGAGACCCAGTACTTC. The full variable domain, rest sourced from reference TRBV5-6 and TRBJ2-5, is DAGVTQSPTHLIKTRGQQVTLRCSPKSGHDTVSWYQQALGQGPQFIFQYYEEEERQRGNFPDRFSGHQFPNYSSELNVNALLLGDSALYLCASSLAGTGLETQYFGPGTRLLVL.

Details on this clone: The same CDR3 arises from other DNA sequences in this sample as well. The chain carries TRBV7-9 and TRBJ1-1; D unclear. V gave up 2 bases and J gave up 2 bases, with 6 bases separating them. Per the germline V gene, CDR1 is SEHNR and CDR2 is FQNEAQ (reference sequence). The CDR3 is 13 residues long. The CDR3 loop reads CASSLSLNTEAFF. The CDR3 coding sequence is TGTGCCAGCAGCTTAAGCCTTAACACTGAAGCTTTCTTT.

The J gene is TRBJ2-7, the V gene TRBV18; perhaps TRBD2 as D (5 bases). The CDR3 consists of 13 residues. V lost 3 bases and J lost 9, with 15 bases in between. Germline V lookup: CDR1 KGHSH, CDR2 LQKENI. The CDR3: CASSPEEVGRQYF. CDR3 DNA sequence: TGTGCCAGCTCACCGGAGGAAGTAGGGCGGCAGTACTTC. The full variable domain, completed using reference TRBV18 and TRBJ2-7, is NAGVMQNPRHLVRRRGQEARLRCSPMKGHSHVYWYRQLPEEGLKFMVYLQKENIIDESGMPKERFSAEFPKEGPSILRIQQVVRGDSAAYFCASSPEEVGRQYFGPGTRLTVT.

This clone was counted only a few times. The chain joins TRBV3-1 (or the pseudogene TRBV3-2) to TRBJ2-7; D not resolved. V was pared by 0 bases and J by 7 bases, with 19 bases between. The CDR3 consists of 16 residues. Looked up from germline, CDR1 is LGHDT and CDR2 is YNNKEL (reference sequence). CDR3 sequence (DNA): TGTGCCAGCAGCCAAGAAGGTCTCACAGATCTTCGGGAGCAGTACTTC. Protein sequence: CASSQEGLTDLREQYF.

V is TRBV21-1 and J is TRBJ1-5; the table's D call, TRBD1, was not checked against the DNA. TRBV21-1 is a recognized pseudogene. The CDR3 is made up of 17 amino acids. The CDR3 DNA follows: TGTGCCAGCAGCAAACAGGACAGGGAGGCGAGCAATCAGCCCCAGCATTTT. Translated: CASSKQDREASNQPQHF.

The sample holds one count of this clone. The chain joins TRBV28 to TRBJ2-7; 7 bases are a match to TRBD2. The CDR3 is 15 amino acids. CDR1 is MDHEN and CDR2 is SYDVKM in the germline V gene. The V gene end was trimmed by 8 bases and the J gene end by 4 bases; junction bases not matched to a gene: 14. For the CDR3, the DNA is TGTGCCAGCGGACGAGCGGGACTTATCTTTTACGAGCAGTACTTC. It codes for CASGRAGLIFYEQYF.

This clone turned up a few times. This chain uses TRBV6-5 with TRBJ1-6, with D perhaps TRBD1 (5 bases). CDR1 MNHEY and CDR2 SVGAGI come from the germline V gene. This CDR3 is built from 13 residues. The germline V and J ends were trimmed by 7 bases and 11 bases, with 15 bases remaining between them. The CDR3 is CASTDRDGTPLHF. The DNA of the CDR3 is TGTGCCAGCACAGACAGAGACGGCACACCCCTCCACTTT.

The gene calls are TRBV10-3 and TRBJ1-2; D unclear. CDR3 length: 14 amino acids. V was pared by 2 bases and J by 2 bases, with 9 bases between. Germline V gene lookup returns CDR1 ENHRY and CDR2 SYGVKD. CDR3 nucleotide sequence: TGTGCCATCAGTGAGGAGGCACGGAACTATGGCTACACCTTC. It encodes CAISEEARNYGYTF.

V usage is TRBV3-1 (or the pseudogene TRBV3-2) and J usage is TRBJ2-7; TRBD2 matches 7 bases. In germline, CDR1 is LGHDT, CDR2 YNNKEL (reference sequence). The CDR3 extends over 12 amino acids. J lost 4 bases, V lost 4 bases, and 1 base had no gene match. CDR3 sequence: CASSLSGYEQYF. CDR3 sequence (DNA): TGTGCCAGCAGCCTTAGCGGGTACGAGCAGTACTTC.

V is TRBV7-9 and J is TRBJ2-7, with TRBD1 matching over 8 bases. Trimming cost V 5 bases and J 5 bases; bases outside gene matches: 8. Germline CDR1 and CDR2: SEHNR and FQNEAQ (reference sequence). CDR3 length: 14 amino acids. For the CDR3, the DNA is TGTGCCAGCAGCCCCCGGGACAGGCTCGACGAGCAGTACTTC. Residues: CASSPRDRLDEQYF.

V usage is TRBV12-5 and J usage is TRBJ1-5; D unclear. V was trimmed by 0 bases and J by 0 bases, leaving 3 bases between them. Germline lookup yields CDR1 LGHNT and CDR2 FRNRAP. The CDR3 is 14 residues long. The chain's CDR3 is CASGLVSSNQPQHF. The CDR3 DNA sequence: TGTGCTAGTGGTTTGGTCAGTAGCAATCAGCCCCAGCATTTT.

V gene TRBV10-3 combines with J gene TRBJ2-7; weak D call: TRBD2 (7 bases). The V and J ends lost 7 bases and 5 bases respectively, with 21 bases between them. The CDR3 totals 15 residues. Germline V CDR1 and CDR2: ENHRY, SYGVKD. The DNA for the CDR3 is TGTGCCATCAAGGGGGGGGACTACCGGGTGGACGAGCAGTACTTC. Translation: CAIKGGDYRVDEQYF.

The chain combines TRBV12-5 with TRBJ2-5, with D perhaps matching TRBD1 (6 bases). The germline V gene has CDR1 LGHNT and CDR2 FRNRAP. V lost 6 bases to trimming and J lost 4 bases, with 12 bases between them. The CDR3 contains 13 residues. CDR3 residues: CASGQQGRETQYF. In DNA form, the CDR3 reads TGTGCTAGTGGACAACAGGGTAGAGAGACCCAGTACTTC.

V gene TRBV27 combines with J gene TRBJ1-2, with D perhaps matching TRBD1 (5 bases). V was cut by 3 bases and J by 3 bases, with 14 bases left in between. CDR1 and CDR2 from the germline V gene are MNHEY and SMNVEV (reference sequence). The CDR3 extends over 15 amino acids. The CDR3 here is CASSFSGTVDYGYTF. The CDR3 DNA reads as TGTGCCAGCAGTTTTAGCGGGACGGTTGACTATGGCTACACCTTC.

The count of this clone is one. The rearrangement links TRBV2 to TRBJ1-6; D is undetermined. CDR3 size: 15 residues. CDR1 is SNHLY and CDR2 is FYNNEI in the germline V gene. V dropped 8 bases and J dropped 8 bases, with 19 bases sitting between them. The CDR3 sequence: CASESLGEGHSPLHF. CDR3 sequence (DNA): TGTGCCAGCGAGTCCCTCGGGGAAGGACATTCACCCCTCCACTTT.

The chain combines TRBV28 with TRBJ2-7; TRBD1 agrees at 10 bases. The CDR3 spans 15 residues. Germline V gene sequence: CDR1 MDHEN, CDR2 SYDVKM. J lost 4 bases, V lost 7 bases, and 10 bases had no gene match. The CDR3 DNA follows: TGTGCCAGCACCTCCTGGACAGGGGGGGGATACGAGCAGTACTTC. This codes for CASTSWTGGGYEQYF.

CDR3 bases: TGTGCCATCAGTGATGGGAGCGGTGAGCAGTTCTTC. It translates to CAISDGSGEQFF. The chain uses TRBV10-3 and TRBJ2-1; a possible D gene is TRBD2 (5 bases). The CDR3 extends over 12 amino acids. CDR1 and CDR2 from the germline V gene are ENHRY and SYGVKD. V was trimmed by 3 bases and J by 9 bases, leaving 9 bases between them.

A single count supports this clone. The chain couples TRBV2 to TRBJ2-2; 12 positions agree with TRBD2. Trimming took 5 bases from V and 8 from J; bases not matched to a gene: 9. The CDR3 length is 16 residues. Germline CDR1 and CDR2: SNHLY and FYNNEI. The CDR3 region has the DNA TGTGCCAGCAGTCGGACTAGCGGGATGGCGGGGGGGGAGCTGTTTTTT. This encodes CASSRTSGMAGGELFF.

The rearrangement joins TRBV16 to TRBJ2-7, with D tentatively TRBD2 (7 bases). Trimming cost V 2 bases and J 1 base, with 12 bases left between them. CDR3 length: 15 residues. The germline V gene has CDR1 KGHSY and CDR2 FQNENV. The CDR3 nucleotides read TGTGCCAGCAGCCAACGGGGGGACACTTCCTACGAGCAGTACTTC. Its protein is CASSQRGDTSYEQYF. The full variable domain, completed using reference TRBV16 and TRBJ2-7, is GEEVAQTPKHLVRGEGQKAKLYCAPIKGHSYVFWYQQVLKNEFKFLISFQNENVFDETGMPKERFSAKCLPNSPCSLEIQATKLEDSAVYFCASSQRGDTSYEQYFGPGTRLTVT.

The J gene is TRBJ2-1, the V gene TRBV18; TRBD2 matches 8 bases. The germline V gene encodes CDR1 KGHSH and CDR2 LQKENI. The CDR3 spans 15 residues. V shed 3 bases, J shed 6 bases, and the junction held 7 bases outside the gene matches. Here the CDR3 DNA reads TGTGCCAGCTCACCCGATGTGACTAGCGTCAATGAGCAGTTCTTC. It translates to CASSPDVTSVNEQFF.

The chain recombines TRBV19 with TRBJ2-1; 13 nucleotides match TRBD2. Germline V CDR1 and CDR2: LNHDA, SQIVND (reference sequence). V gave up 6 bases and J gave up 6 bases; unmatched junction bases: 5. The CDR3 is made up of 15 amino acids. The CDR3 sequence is CASSELAGGSNEQFF. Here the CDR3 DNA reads TGTGCCAGTAGCGAACTAGCGGGAGGGTCCAATGAGCAGTTCTTC.

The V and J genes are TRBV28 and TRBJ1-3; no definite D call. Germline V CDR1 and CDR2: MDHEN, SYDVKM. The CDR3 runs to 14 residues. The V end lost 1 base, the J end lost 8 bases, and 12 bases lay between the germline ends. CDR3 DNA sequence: TGTGCCAGCAGTTTATTTGTAGGGAGAGACACCATATATTTT. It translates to CASSLFVGRDTIYF.

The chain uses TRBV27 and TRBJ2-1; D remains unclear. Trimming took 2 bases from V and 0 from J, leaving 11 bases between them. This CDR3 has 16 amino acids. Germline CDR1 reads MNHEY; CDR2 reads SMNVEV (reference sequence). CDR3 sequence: CASSLAGPSSYNEQFF. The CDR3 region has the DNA TGTGCCAGCAGTTTAGCAGGTCCGAGCTCCTACAATGAGCAGTTCTTC.

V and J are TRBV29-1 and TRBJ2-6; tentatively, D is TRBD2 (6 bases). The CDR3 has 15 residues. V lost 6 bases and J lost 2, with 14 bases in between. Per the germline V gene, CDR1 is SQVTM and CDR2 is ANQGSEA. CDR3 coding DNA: TGCAGCGTGGAGGTGGAGGGAACTGGGGCCAACGTCCTGACTTTC. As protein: CSVEVEGTGANVLTF. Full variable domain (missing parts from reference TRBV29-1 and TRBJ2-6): SAVISQKPSRDICQRGTSLTIQCQVDSQVTMMFWYRQQPGQSLTLIATANQGSEATYESGFVIDKFPISRPNLTFSTLTVSNMSPEDSSIYLCSVEVEGTGANVLTFGAGSRLTVL.

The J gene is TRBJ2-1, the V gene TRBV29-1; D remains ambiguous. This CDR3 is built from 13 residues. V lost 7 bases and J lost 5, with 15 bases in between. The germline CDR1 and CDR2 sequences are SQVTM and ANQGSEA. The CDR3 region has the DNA TGCAGCGCGACCCAATTTTCTAACAATGAGCAGTTCTTC. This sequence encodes CSATQFSNNEQFF.

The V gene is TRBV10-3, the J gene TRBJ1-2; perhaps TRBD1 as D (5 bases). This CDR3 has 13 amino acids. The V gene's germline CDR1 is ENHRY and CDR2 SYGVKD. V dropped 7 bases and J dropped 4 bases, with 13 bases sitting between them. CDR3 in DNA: TGTGCCATCACCGCGACAGAAGGCTATGGCTACACCTTC. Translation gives CAITATEGYGYTF.

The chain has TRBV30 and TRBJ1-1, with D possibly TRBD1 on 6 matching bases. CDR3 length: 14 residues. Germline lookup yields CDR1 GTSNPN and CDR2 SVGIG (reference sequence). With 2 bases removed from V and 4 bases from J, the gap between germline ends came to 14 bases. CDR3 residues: CAWSRPGGPTEAFF. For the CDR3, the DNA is TGTGCCTGGAGTCGTCCGGGGGGGCCCACTGAAGCTTTCTTT.

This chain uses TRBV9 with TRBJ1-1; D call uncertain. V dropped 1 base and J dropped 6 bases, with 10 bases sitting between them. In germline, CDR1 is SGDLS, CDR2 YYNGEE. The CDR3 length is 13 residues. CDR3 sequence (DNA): TGTGCCAGCAGCGTATTTGCGGGCTCTGAAGCTTTCTTT. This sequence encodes CASSVFAGSEAFF.

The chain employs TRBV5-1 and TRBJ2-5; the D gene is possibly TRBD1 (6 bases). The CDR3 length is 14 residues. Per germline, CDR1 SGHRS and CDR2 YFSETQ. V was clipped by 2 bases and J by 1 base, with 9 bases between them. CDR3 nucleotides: TGCGCCAGCAGCTTCGGACAGTCCCAAGAGACCCAGTACTTC. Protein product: CASSFGQSQETQYF.

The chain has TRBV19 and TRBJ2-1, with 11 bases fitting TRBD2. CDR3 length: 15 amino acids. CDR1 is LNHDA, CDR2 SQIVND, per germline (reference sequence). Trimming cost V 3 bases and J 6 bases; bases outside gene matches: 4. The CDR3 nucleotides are TGTGCCAGTAGTATTTTAGCGGGAGGGGGCAATGAGCAGTTCTTC. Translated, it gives CASSILAGGGNEQFF.

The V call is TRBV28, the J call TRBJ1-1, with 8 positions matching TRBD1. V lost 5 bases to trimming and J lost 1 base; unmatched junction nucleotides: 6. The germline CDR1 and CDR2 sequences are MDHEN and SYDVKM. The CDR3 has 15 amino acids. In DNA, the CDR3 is TGTGCCAGCAGTGACGCCGGACAGGGGAACACTGAAGCTTTCTTT. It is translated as CASSDAGQGNTEAFF.